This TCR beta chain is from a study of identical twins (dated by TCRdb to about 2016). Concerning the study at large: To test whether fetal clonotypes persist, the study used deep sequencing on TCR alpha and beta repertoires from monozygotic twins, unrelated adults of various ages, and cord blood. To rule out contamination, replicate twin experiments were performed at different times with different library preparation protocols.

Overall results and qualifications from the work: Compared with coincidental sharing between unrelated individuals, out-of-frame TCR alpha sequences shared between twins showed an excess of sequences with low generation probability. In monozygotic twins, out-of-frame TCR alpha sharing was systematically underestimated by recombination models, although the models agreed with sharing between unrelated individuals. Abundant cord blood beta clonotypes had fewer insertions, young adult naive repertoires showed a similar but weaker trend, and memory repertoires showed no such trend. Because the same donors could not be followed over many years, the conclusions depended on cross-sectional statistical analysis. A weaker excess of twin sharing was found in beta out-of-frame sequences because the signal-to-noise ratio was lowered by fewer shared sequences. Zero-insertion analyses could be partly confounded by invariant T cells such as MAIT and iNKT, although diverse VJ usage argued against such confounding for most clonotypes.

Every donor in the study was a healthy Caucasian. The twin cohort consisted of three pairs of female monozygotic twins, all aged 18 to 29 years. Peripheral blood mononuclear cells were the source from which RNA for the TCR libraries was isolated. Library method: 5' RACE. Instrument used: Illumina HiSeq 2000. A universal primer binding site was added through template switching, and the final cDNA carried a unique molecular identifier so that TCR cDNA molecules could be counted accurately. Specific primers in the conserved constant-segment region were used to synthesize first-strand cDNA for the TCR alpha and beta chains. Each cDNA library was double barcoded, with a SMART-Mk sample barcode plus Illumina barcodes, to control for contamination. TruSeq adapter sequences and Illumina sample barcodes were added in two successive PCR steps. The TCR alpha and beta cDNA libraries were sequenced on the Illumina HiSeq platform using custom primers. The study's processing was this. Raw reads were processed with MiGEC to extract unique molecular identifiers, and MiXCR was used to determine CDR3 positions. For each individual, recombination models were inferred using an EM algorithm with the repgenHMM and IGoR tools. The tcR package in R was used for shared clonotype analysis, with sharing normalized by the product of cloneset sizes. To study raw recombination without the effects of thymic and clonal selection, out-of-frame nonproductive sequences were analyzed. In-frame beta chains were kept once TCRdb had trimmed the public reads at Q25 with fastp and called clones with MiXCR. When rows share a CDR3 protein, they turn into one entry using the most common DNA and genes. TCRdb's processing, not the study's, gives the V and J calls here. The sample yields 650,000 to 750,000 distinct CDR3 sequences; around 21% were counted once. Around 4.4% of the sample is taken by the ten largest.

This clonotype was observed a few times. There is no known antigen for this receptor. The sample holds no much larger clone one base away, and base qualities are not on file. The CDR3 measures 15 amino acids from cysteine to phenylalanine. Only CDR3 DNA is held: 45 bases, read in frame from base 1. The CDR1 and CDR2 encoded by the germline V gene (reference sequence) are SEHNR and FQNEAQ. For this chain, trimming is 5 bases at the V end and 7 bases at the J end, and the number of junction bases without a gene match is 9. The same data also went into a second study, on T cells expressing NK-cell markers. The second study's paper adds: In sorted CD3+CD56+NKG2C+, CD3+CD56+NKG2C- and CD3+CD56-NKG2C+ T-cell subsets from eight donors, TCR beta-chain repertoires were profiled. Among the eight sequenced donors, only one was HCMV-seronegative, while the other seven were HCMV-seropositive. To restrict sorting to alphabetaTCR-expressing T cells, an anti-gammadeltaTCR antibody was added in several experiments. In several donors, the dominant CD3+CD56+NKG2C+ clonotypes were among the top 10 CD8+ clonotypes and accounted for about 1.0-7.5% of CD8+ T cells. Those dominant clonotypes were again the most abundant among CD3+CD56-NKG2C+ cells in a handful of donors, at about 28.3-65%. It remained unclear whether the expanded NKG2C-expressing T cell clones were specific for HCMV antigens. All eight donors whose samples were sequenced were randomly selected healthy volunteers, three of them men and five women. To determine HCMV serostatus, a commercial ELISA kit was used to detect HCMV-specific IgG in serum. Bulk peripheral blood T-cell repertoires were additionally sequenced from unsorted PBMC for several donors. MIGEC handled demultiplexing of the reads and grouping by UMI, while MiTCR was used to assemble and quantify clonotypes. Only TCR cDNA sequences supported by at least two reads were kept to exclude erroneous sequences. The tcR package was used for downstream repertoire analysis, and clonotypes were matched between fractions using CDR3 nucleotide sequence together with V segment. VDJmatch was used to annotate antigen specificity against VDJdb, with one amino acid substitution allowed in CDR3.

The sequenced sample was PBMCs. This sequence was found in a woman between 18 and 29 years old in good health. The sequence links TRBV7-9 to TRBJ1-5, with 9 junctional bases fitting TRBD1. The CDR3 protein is CASSGTGTGKQPQHF. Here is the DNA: TGTGCCAGCAGCGGAACCGGGACAGGGAAGCAGCCCCAGCATTTT.